This is a list of T cell receptor beta chains from one sample in a study of cytomegalovirus exposure and HLA in healthy donors. TCRdb's table, derived via immunoSEQ multiplex PCR, lists solely in-frame clones and lacks some. This sample has roughly 110,000 clones, with over 60% found just once. Material: PBMCs. Source of these receptors: a man aged 25-45 years in good health and CMV-seropositive. Both conserved end residues are part of each CDR3. The D gene is left open where the match is weak. Rows may omit the clone size; those that give it use once, few, many or a size class.

D	size	V	J	CDR3	DNA
TRBD1	NA	TRBV10-3	TRBJ1-6	CAISNLDRANSPLHF	TGTGCCATCAGTAATCTGGACAGGGCCAATTCACCCCTCCACTTT
TRBD1	NA	TRBV12-5	TRBJ2-7	CASGLASGQGRDEQYF	TGTGCTAGTGGTTTGGCCTCGGGACAGGGACGTGACGAGCAGTACTTC
TRBD1	NA	TRBV6-4	TRBJ1-4	CASSDLDRVGNEKLFF	TGTGCCAGCAGTGACCTTGACAGGGTGGGTAATGAAAAACTGTTTTTT
TRBD1	NA	TRBV19	TRBJ1-2	CASSTFRDSGYPF	TGTGCCAGTAGTACATTCCGGGACAGCGGCTACCCCTTC
NA	NA	TRBV19	TRBJ2-3	CASSSRGSTDTQYF	TGTGCCAGTAGTTCTAGGGGTAGCACAGATACGCAGTATTTT
NA	once	TRBV27	TRBJ2-5	CASSFQGGKETQYF	TGTGCCAGCAGTTTCCAGGGGGGTAAAGAGACCCAGTACTTC
NA	NA	TRBV5-6	TRBJ2-1	CASSLATGARLSNEQFF	TGTGCCAGCAGCTTGGCCACGGGAGCTAGACTTTCCAATGAGCAGTTCTTC
NA	NA	TRBV28	TRBJ2-1	CASSTAGYAYNEQFF	TGTGCCAGCAGTACAGCGGGTTACGCCTACAATGAGCAGTTCTTC
TRBD2	NA	TRBV7-6	TRBJ2-7	CASSLNAGDAREQYF	TGTGCCAGCAGCTTAAACGCGGGGGACGCCCGCGAGCAGTACTTC
NA	NA	TRBV19	TRBJ1-5	CASTLGANQPQHF	TGTGCCAGTACTTTGGGGGCGAACCAGCCCCAGCATTTT
NA	NA	TRBV5-1	TRBJ1-5	CASSLGQELNQPQHF	TGCGCCAGCAGCTTGGGGCAGGAACTCAATCAGCCCCAGCATTTT
NA	NA	TRBV5-4	TRBJ1-2	CASSLDYYGYTF	TGTGCCAGCAGTCTCGACTACTATGGCTACACCTTC
TRBD1	NA	TRBV7-9	TRBJ1-1	CASSFQGGDYTEAFF	TGTGCCAGCAGCTTCCAAGGGGGCGATTACACTGAAGCTTTCTTT
NA	NA	TRBV30	TRBJ1-2	CAWLDGGGYTF	TGTGCCTGGCTAGACGGCGGGGGCTACACCTTC
NA	NA	TRBV5-6	TRBJ1-5	CASSHYGGMWENNQPQHF	TGTGCCAGCAGCCACTATGGAGGGATGTGGGAAAACAATCAGCCCCAGCATTTT
NA	NA	TRBV7-2	TRBJ2-2	CASSLVRSSTGELFF	TGTGCCAGCAGCTTAGTGCGCTCGAGCACCGGGGAGCTGTTTTTT
NA	NA	TRBV2	TRBJ2-3	CASSGRRGSTDTQYF	TGTGCCAGCAGTGGAAGGCGGGGAAGCACAGATACGCAGTATTTT
NA	NA	TRBV10-1	TRBJ2-1	CASSESGRRESENEQFF	TGCGCCAGCAGTGAGTCGGGCCGCAGGGAAAGTGAGAATGAGCAGTTCTTC
TRBD1	few	TRBV5-1	TRBJ2-7	CASSPLGRQGLEQYF	TGCGCCAGCAGCCCTCTCGGGAGACAGGGGCTCGAGCAGTACTTC
NA	NA	TRBV27	TRBJ1-1	CASSLQANTEAFF	TGTGCCAGCAGTCTTCAGGCTAACACTGAAGCTTTCTTT
NA	NA	TRBV7-9	TRBJ2-1	CASSLVRGNEQFF	TGTGCCAGCAGCTTAGTTCGGGGGAATGAGCAGTTCTTC
TRBD1	NA	TRBV7-9	TRBJ1-2	CASSLFRDSYGYTF	TGTGCCAGCAGCCTTTTCCGGGACAGCTATGGCTACACCTTC
TRBD2	many	TRBV7-2	TRBJ2-5	CASSLDASGAPYF	TGTGCCAGCAGCTTAGACGCTAGCGGGGCCCCCTACTTC
NA	NA	TRBV7-9	TRBJ1-1	CASRFSAAGALRGTEAFF	TGTGCCAGCAGATTTTCTGCGGCGGGGGCCCTACGGGGCACTGAAGCTTTCTTT
TRBD1	NA	TRBV10-1	TRBJ2-2	CASRASGGGELFF	TGCGCCAGCAGGGCTTCAGGGGGCGGGGAGCTGTTTTTT
NA	few	TRBV29-1	TRBJ1-3	CSVGHSGNTIYF	TGCAGCGTTGGACACTCTGGAAACACCATATATTTT
NA	few	TRBV11-2	TRBJ2-1	CASSLNKGENNNEQFF	TGTGCCAGCAGCTTAAACAAGGGGGAGAACAACAATGAGCAGTTCTTC
NA	NA	TRBV18	TRBJ2-7	CASSPGQSYEQYF	TGTGCCAGCTCGCCAGGACAATCCTACGAGCAGTACTTC